This T cell receptor beta chain was sequenced during a study of T cell repertoires in cytomegalovirus infection. The wider study: Indicated by public TCR beta signatures were CMV infection and matching HLA type. Overall study findings and caveats: HLA-C-restricted TCR beta clonotypes specific for CMV led the ex vivo response.

Comment on this clonotype: Its target is not known.

The V segment lost 5 bases and the J segment 2 bases; nucleotides outside the gene matches: 15. The CDR3 has 18 amino acids. From the reads, TCRdb called clonotypes with MiXCR, one entry per CDR3 protein. This sample carries approximately 300,000 distinct CDR3 sequences, almost 30% of them seen once, and the ten largest clones take around 18%. The receptor's source is a human donor in good health (CMV status not recorded). Some clones in this sample may be carry-over from other donors' samples. The source was cultured PBMCs, collected from culture after CMV antigen stimulation. The chain joins TRBV23-1 to TRBJ1-1; 9 positions match TRBD1. TRBV23-1 is assigned to the ORF class and has an uncertain function. In DNA form, the CDR3 reads TGCGCCAGCAGTTCTCCCGGGACAGGGTTTTTTTCCAACACTGAAGCTTTCTTT. Its protein is CASSSPGTGFFSNTEAFF.